Shown below are 23 T cell receptor beta chains from a single sample sequenced in a study of response to subunit inactivated influenza vaccine. TCRdb reanalysed the RT-PCR reads using MiXCR and keeps one entry per CDR3 protein. The sample carries about 700,000 distinct CDR3 sequences, roughly 13% recorded once. The source was PBMCs from blood, collected 14 days before vaccination. These receptors all stem from a man aged 45-60 years who received an inactivated influenza vaccine.

A few counts support this clonotype. The genes are TRBV20-1 and TRBJ2-7; D remains unclear. Per germline, CDR1 DFQATT and CDR2 SNEGSKA (reference sequence). The CDR3 has 13 amino acids. Trimming removed 4 bases at V and 2 bases at J, with 12 bases between. This CDR3 is CSAIRPPTYEQYF. The CDR3 DNA follows: TGCAGTGCTATACGACCCCCGACCTACGAGCAGTACTTC.

This chain connects TRBV15 to TRBJ2-4; TRBD2 might be the D (6 bases). CDR3 length equals 13 residues. The V end lost 8 bases, the J end lost 1 base, and 9 bases lay between the germline ends. Germline V gene data show CDR1 as LNHNV and CDR2 as YYDKDF (reference sequence). This CDR3 reads CATGGYAKNIQYF. Here the CDR3 DNA reads TGTGCCACCGGGGGGTATGCCAAAAACATTCAGTACTTC.

This clonotype showed up just a few times. The chain joins TRBV4-1 to TRBJ2-4; the D gene is possibly TRBD1 (5 bases). Deletions cut 2 bases from V and 7 bases from J, with 9 bases between. This CDR3 contains 13 residues. Germline CDR1 reads MGHRA; CDR2 reads YSYEKL. CDR3 sequence: CASSQSQGNIQYF. The DNA for the CDR3 is TGCGCCAGCAGCCAAAGCCAGGGCAACATTCAGTACTTC.

There are a few counts of this clonotype. The J gene is TRBJ2-3, the V gene TRBV10-3; 10 nucleotides align to TRBD1. From germline, CDR1 is ENHRY and CDR2 SYGVKD. With 6 bases clipped from V and 9 bases from J, the junction kept 6 bases outside the gene matches. This CDR3 region has 13 residues. CDR3 DNA: TGTGCCATCAGGGATAAGGACAGGGGGACGCAGTATTTT. Amino acids: CAIRDKDRGTQYF.

This clonotype was recorded a few times. The chain couples TRBV15 to TRBJ2-7; weak D call: TRBD2 (5 bases). Germline V gene lookup returns CDR1 LNHNV and CDR2 YYDKDF (reference sequence). V shed 5 bases and J shed 7 bases, with 15 bases lying between them. This CDR3 is 13 amino acids long. The CDR3 region has the DNA TGTGCCACCAGCCCACGGACTGCCTCGGAGCAGTACTTC. Translated, it gives CATSPRTASEQYF.

The chain is built from TRBV10-3 and TRBJ1-5, with 7 nucleotides matching TRBD1. The V gene end was trimmed by 10 bases and the J gene end by 0 bases; junction bases not matched to a gene: 9. CDR3 size: 15 residues. Germline-derived CDR1 and CDR2 are ENHRY and SYGVKD. In DNA, the CDR3 is TGTGCCACTCGGGACAGTCTATATAGCAATCAGCCCCAGCATTTT. It translates to CATRDSLYSNQPQHF.

This clonotype was detected many times. The rearrangement uses TRBV5-6 and TRBJ1-2; a possible D gene is TRBD1 (6 bases). Germline assignment: CDR1 SGHDT and CDR2 YYEEEE. The V gene lost 3 bases and the J gene lost 4 bases, with 16 bases spanning the gap. This CDR3 is 15 amino acids long. The CDR3 loop is CASSSMTGMIYGYTF. In nucleotides, the CDR3 is TGTGCCAGCAGCTCTATGACAGGAATGATCTATGGCTACACCTTC.

This clonotype was seen more than once but under ten times. V and J are TRBV5-1 and TRBJ2-1; a possible D gene is TRBD1 (6 bases). Germline-derived CDR1 and CDR2 are SGHRS and YFSETQ. The CDR3 extends over 17 amino acids. Trimming shortened V by 2 bases and J by 5 bases, and 20 bases separated the two germline ends. The chain's CDR3 is CASSFSPNRASNNEQFF. CDR3 in DNA: TGCGCCAGCAGCTTTAGCCCTAACAGGGCCAGCAACAATGAGCAGTTCTTC.

This clonotype was seen a few times. This chain uses TRBV7-9 with TRBJ1-3; no clear D. Germline CDR1 reads SEHNR; CDR2 reads FQNEAQ (reference sequence). The germline V and J ends were trimmed by 0 bases and 8 bases, with 11 bases remaining between them. This CDR3 has 14 residues. The CDR3 loop is CASSLAGPTDTIYF. CDR3 in DNA: TGTGCCAGCAGCTTAGCCGGCCCAACGGACACCATATATTTT. Variable domain in full (rest from reference TRBV7-9 and TRBJ1-3): DTGVSQNPRHKITKRGQNVTFRCDPISEHNRLYWYRQTLGQGPEFLTYFQNEAQLEKSRLLSDRFSAERPKGSFSTLEIQRTEQGDSAMYLCASSLAGPTDTIYFGEGSWLTVV.

This clonotype has just a few counts. The rearrangement uses TRBV28 and TRBJ2-1; 10 bases match TRBD2. Trimming took 4 bases from V and 0 from J; bases not matched to a gene: 3. The CDR3 sequence is 16 residues long. Germline CDR1 is MDHEN and CDR2 is SYDVKM. CDR3 nucleotides: TGTGCCAGCAGTTGGACTAGCGGCAGCTCCTACAATGAGCAGTTCTTC. Translating it yields CASSWTSGSSYNEQFF.

This clonotype was seen more than once but under ten times. The chain joins TRBV9 to TRBJ2-7; possibly TRBD2 for D (6 bases). Germline loops: CDR1 SGDLS, CDR2 YYNGEE. Trimming removed 2 bases from V and 4 bases from J, with 16 bases in between. This CDR3 comprises 15 residues. CDR3 residues: CASSVRGGESYEQYF. The CDR3 DNA reads TGTGCCAGCAGCGTCCGGGGCGGGGAGTCATACGAGCAGTACTTC.

This clonotype was seen at least ten times. The rearrangement links TRBV7-8 to TRBJ2-1; D gene unclear. The germline V and J ends were trimmed by 2 bases and 15 bases, with 23 bases remaining between them. The CDR3 extends over 15 amino acids. Germline V CDR1 and CDR2: SGHVS, FQNEAQ. The CDR3 DNA is TGTGCCAGCAGCTTATACGTCCCTAGTCCCCTGTTTAGGTTCTTC. Translation gives CASSLYVPSPLFRFF.

This clonotype was seen repeatedly, ten times or more. V gene TRBV7-8 combines with J gene TRBJ2-1; 7 bases match TRBD2. The V gene's germline CDR1 is SGHVS and CDR2 FQNEAQ. V lost 3 bases and J lost 7; bases outside the gene matches: 15. CDR3 length: 17 residues. CDR3 sequence reads: CASSLPRRLAEGNEQFF. The CDR3 nucleotides are TGTGCCAGCAGCTTGCCCCGCAGGCTAGCGGAGGGGAATGAGCAGTTCTTC.

The chain carries TRBV7-9 and TRBJ2-3; 11 bases align to TRBD2. Germline CDR1 reads SEHNR; CDR2 reads FQNEAQ (reference sequence). The length of the CDR3 is 17 residues. Unmatched junction bases numbered 10, after V lost 5 bases and J lost 3 bases. This CDR3 reads CASSRLAGSGPTDTQYF. CDR3 in DNA: TGTGCCAGCAGCCGACTAGCGGGGTCGGGCCCGACAGATACGCAGTATTTT.

This clonotype was counted only a few times. The J gene is TRBJ2-2, the V gene TRBV12-3 or TRBV12-4, with D perhaps matching TRBD1 or TRBD2 (5 bases each). The CDR3 totals 15 residues. V shed 5 bases and J shed 2 bases, with 12 bases lying between them. In DNA, the CDR3 is TGTGCCAGCAGTCCCCGGGACGGTAACACCGGGGAGCTGTTTTTT. Protein sequence: CASSPRDGNTGELFF.

J is TRBJ2-5 and V is TRBV4-3, with D possibly matching TRBD2 (6 bases). Germline-derived CDR1 and CDR2 are LGHNA and YSLEER. The CDR3 has 15 residues. V lost 0 bases to trimming and J lost 4 bases, with 12 bases between them. The CDR3, as DNA: TGCGCCAGCAGCCAAGATTTCACTAGCCCAGAGACCCAGTACTTC. Encoded protein: CASSQDFTSPETQYF.

CDR3 sequence reads: CASSQVGALFYGYTF. In DNA form, the CDR3 reads TGTGCCAGCAGCCAAGTGGGGGCCTTATTCTATGGCTACACCTTC. The rearrangement joins TRBV14 to TRBJ1-2, with D tentatively TRBD1 (6 bases). The CDR3 spans 15 residues. Germline assignment: CDR1 SGHDN and CDR2 FVKESK. Trimming took off 1 base at V and 4 bases at J, with 13 bases between the two ends.

This clonotype was detected only a few times. The rearrangement joins TRBV5-1 to TRBJ1-3; a weak D match, TRBD1 (6 bases). Germline CDR1 is SGHRS and CDR2 is YFSETQ. The CDR3 loop spans 16 amino acids. V was trimmed by 1 base and J by 1 base, leaving 12 bases between them. This chain's CDR3 is CASSLMTGVSGNTIYF. The CDR3 DNA sequence: TGCGCCAGCAGCTTGATGACAGGAGTGTCTGGAAACACCATATATTTT.

The chain employs TRBV6-5 and TRBJ2-7; D is perhaps TRBD2 (6 bases). Germline V CDR1 and CDR2: MNHEY, SVGAGI. The CDR3 runs to 14 residues. V gave up 0 bases and J gave up 5 bases, with 11 bases separating them. Here the CDR3 reads CASSYSRGKDEQYF. CDR3 coding DNA: TGTGCCAGCAGTTACTCCCGGGGGAAGGACGAGCAGTACTTC.

Ten or more counts support this clonotype. V is TRBV5-1 and J is TRBJ2-4; weak D call: TRBD2 (5 bases). The CDR3 has 14 amino acids. Trimming cost V 0 bases and J 6 bases, with 10 bases left between them. Germline assignment: CDR1 SGHRS and CDR2 YFSETQ. The CDR3 region is CASSLGGPGNIQYF. CDR3 DNA: TGCGCCAGCAGCTTGGGAGGGCCCGGAAACATTCAGTACTTC. The whole variable domain, remainder taken from reference TRBV5-1 and TRBJ2-4, is KAGVTQTPRYLIKTRGQQVTLSCSPISGHRSVSWYQQTPGQGLQFLFEYFSETQRNKGNFPGRFSGRQFSNSRSEMNVSTLELGDSALYLCASSLGGPGNIQYFGAGTRLSVL.

The CDR3 DNA follows: TGCAGTGCTAGCGATCGGGACAGCCTATACAATGAGCAGTTCTTC. As protein: CSASDRDSLYNEQFF. The chain is built from TRBV20-1 and TRBJ2-1; 7 bases are a match to TRBD1. Germline V gene lookup returns CDR1 DFQATT and CDR2 SNEGSKA (reference sequence). Trimming removed 3 bases from V and 4 bases from J; junction bases left unmatched: 9. The CDR3 extends over 15 amino acids.

The chain couples TRBV20-1 to TRBJ1-2; maybe TRBD1 (5 bases). CDR1 and CDR2 (germline): DFQATT, SNEGSKA (reference sequence). This CDR3 spans 13 amino acids. Trimming left V 6 bases short and J 6 bases short, with 17 bases between. The CDR3 region is CSATGHLTDGYTF. The CDR3 DNA is TGCAGTGCCACCGGACACCTAACGGATGGCTACACCTTC.

The sample holds a few counts of this clonotype. The V gene is TRBV11-2, the J gene TRBJ2-3, with TRBD1 as a possible D gene (6 bases). The germline V gene has CDR1 SGHAT and CDR2 FQNNGV. Between the trimmed V and J ends, which lost 0 bases and 4 bases, there was a span of 8 bases. The CDR3 contains 14 residues. DNA of the CDR3: TGTGCCAGCAGCTTAGATTCAGGGGCAGATACGCAGTATTTT. Protein: CASSLDSGADTQYF.